This T cell receptor beta chain was obtained from a study of T cell responses to AZD1222 COVID-19 vaccine. General observations from the study: Distributed over spike, vaccine-associated CD4 TCRs predominated at 160-218 and 743-854.

CDR3 size: 14 residues. With 4 bases clipped from V and 2 bases from J, the junction kept 1 base outside the gene matches. Germline V gives CDR1 SGHTA, CDR2 FQGNSA. Method: immunoSEQ multiplex PCR; TCRdb's copy keeps in-frame clones and lacks some. The top ten hold about 5.7% of the sample, which has over 45,000 clones, roughly 90% seen once. Comments on this clone: Its specificity is not known.

The starting material was peripheral blood, obtained 28 days after the second AZD1222 dose. This receptor was identified in an adult who received the AZD1222 COVID-19 vaccine. The rearrangement joins TRBV7-2 to TRBJ1-2; 10 bases match TRBD1. CDR3 in amino acids: CASSSDRGNYGYTF. The CDR3 DNA is TGTGCCAGCAGCTCGGACAGGGGGAACTATGGCTACACCTTC. Using reference TRBV7-2 and TRBJ1-2 for the parts outside the CDR3, the full variable domain is GAGVSQSPSNKVTEKGKDVELRCDPISGHTALYWYRQSLGQGLEFLIYFQGNSAPDKSGLPSDRFSAERTGGSVSTLTIQRTQQEDSAVYLCASSSDRGNYGYTFGSGTRLTVV.